The rows below give T cell receptor beta chains drawn from one sample of a study of blood T cell repertoires in COVID-19. The table came from immunoSEQ multiplex PCR; TCRdb's copy has only in-frame clones and leaves some out. The sample lists 390,000 or so clones, about 86% occurring once. Sequenced input: PBMCs or T cells enriched from blood (not recorded which). The receptor set was obtained from a woman in her 50s who had recovered from COVID-19. Each CDR3 is given with its conserved first and last residue. D genes are given only for firm matches. Not all rows give a size; the values are once, few, many and, for expanded clones, a class.

size	V	D	J	length	CDR3	DNA
-	TRBV9	TRBD1	TRBJ1-2	15	CASSAGQEGDYGYTF	TGTGCCAGCAGCGCCGGACAGGAGGGGGACTATGGCTACACCTTC
-	TRBV4-3	TRBD2	TRBJ2-7	16	CASSQSLAGGPYEQYF	TGCGCCAGCAGCCAAAGCTTAGCGGGGGGCCCCTACGAGCAGTACTTC
-	TRBV18	TRBD1	TRBJ1-2	14	CASSPPGTGHGYTF	TGTGCCAGCTCACCTCCCGGGACAGGGCACGGCTACACCTTC
-	TRBV24-1	TRBD2	TRBJ2-1	15	CATSDRLAPYNEQFF	TGTGCCACCAGTGACCGACTAGCCCCCTACAATGAGCAGTTCTTC
-	TRBV7-2	TRBD1	TRBJ1-6	16	CASSLAGTGYNSPLHF	TGTGCCAGCAGCTTAGCCGGGACAGGGTATAATTCACCCCTCCACTTT
-	TRBV6-1	-	TRBJ1-5	15	CASSEAPVSNQPQHF	TGTGCCAGCAGTGAAGCACCGGTTAGCAATCAGCCCCAGCATTTT
few	TRBV4-1	-	TRBJ1-5	15	CASSQDQGSNQPQHF	TGCGCCAGCAGCCAAGATCAGGGTAGCAATCAGCCCCAGCATTTT
-	TRBV15	TRBD2	TRBJ2-1	17	CATSRVVYSGAENEQFF	TGTGCCACCAGCAGAGTCGTTTATAGCGGGGCTGAGAATGAGCAGTTCTTC
-	TRBV5-1	TRBD1	TRBJ2-5	14	CASSQQGAQETQYF	TGCGCCAGCAGCCAACAGGGGGCCCAAGAGACCCAGTACTTC
-	TRBV28	-	TRBJ1-2	15	CASRTFRGANYGYTF	TGTGCCAGCAGAACCTTTAGAGGAGCTAACTATGGCTACACCTTC
-	TRBV18	TRBD1	TRBJ2-2	18	CASSPRIVGQGFAGELFF	TGTGCCAGCTCACCACGAATTGTGGGACAGGGTTTCGCCGGGGAGCTGTTTTTT
-	TRBV4-1	-	TRBJ1-1	13	CASSQAGNTEAFF	TGCGCCAGCAGCCAGGCAGGGAACACTGAAGCTTTCTTT
once	TRBV30	-	TRBJ2-7	12	CAWSVTRAEQYF	TGTGCCTGGAGTGTAACCAGGGCCGAGCAGTACTTC
-	TRBV24-1	-	TRBJ2-3	14	CATSGNRDTDTQYF	TGTGCCACCAGTGGAAACAGGGATACAGATACGCAGTATTTT
-	TRBV5-4	TRBD1	TRBJ1-2	14	CASSQGTENYGYTF	TGTGCCAGCAGCCAAGGGACAGAAAACTATGGCTACACCTTC
-	TRBV5-1	TRBD1	TRBJ2-7	15	CASSLGTGTNYEQYF	TGCGCCAGCAGCCTAGGGACAGGAACGAACTACGAGCAGTACTTC
-	TRBV6-1	TRBD2	TRBJ2-7	15	CASSEASGGAYEQYF	TGTGCCAGCAGTGAAGCTAGCGGGGGGGCCTACGAGCAGTACTTC
-	TRBV3-1/TRBV3-2	-	TRBJ1-3	13	CASSQGGRNTIYF	TGTGCCAGCAGCCAGGGAGGACGAAACACCATATATTTT
-	TRBV12-5	-	TRBJ2-1	15	CASDPGVVTHDEQFF	TGTGCTAGTGACCCAGGGGTAGTGACACACGATGAGCAGTTCTTC
-	TRBV7-3	-	TRBJ2-7	13	CASRSEGSYEQYF	TGTGCCAGCAGGTCCGAGGGATCCTACGAGCAGTACTTC
many	TRBV19	TRBD1	TRBJ2-2	15	CASGLTGGRTGELFF	TGTGCCAGTGGGCTGACAGGGGGCCGGACCGGGGAGCTGTTTTTT
-	TRBV18	TRBD1	TRBJ1-6	14	CASSQTGGDSPLHF	TGTGCCAGCTCACAGACAGGGGGCGATTCACCCCTCCACTTT
-	TRBV6-5	TRBD1	TRBJ2-7	14	CASSYRDRGNEQYF	TGTGCCAGCAGTTACAGGGACAGGGGCAACGAGCAGTACTTC
-	TRBV11-3	-	TRBJ2-1	13	CASSLQGGNEQFF	TGTGCCAGCAGCTTACAGGGAGGCAATGAGCAGTTCTTC
-	TRBV5-6	-	TRBJ1-5	13	CASSHASGQPQHF	TGTGCCAGCAGCCATGCGTCAGGGCAGCCCCAGCATTTT
-	TRBV6-2/TRBV6-3	TRBD1	TRBJ1-1	14	CASSRLQGGTEAFF	TGTGCCAGCAGCCGCCTTCAGGGGGGCACTGAAGCTTTCTTT
-	TRBV5-6	TRBD1	TRBJ1-2	13	CASSVGTESGYTF	TGTGCCAGCAGCGTCGGGACAGAGAGTGGCTACACCTTC
-	TRBV2	-	TRBJ1-2	12	CASSGGAYGYTF	TGTGCCAGCAGTGGGGGCGCTTATGGCTACACCTTC
-	TRBV7-9	TRBD1	TRBJ1-2	15	CASSSGDRSNYGYTF	TGTGCCAGCAGCTCGGGGGACAGATCTAACTATGGCTACACCTTC
once	TRBV5-1	-	TRBJ1-2	14	CASSPGGGEVGYTF	TGCGCCAGCAGCCCCGGTGGGGGGGAGGTTGGCTACACCTTC
-	TRBV3-1/TRBV3-2	-	TRBJ2-7	15	CASSQLSQDTYEQYF	TGTGCCAGCAGCCAACTCAGCCAAGACACCTACGAGCAGTACTTC
-	TRBV18	TRBD1	TRBJ1-2	14	CASSPRDRGDGYTF	TGTGCCAGCTCACCACGGGACAGGGGAGATGGCTACACCTTC
-	TRBV4-1	-	TRBJ2-1	18	CASSHRPLQVSSYNEQFF	TGCGCCAGCAGCCACCGCCCCCTACAGGTCAGCTCCTACAATGAGCAGTTCTTC
-	TRBV3-1/TRBV3-2	TRBD1	TRBJ1-6	16	CASSQALTGLNSPLHF	TGTGCCAGCAGCCAGGCACTGACAGGGTTAAATTCACCCCTCCACTTT
-	TRBV12-3/TRBV12-4	-	TRBJ1-1	12	CASSRDSYEAFF	TGTGCCAGCAGTCGCGACAGCTACGAAGCTTTCTTT
-	TRBV2	-	TRBJ1-2	15	CASSENGPGTYGYTF	TGTGCCAGCAGTGAAAATGGTCCAGGCACGTATGGCTACACCTTC
-	TRBV5-1	TRBD2	TRBJ2-3	17	CASSPAGLAISTDTQYF	TGCGCCAGCAGCCCAGCGGGACTAGCTATCAGCACAGATACGCAGTATTTT
-	TRBV14	TRBD2	TRBJ2-7	14	CASSQVAGPYEQYF	TGTGCCAGCAGCCAAGTAGCGGGGCCCTACGAGCAGTACTTC
once	TRBV24-1	-	TRBJ1-3	17	CATRSKQGPSSENTIYF	TGTGCCACCAGGAGTAAGCAGGGCCCTTCCTCTGAAAACACCATATATTTT
-	TRBV2	-	TRBJ2-5	15	CASSVGGSGQETQYF	TGTGCCAGCAGTGTCGGGGGTTCGGGACAAGAGACCCAGTACTTC
-	TRBV4-3	TRBD1	TRBJ1-2	18	CASSQDFRGTGGRYGYTF	TGCGCCAGCAGCCAAGACTTTCGCGGGACAGGGGGGCGCTATGGCTACACCTTC
-	TRBV11-2	-	TRBJ2-4	13	CASSTQGGNIQYF	TGTGCCAGCAGCACACAGGGTGGAAACATTCAGTACTTC
-	TRBV5-1	-	TRBJ1-2	13	CASSLSTAYGYTF	TGCGCCAGCAGCTTGTCCACAGCCTATGGCTACACCTTC
-	TRBV27	-	TRBJ2-1	13	CASSFRREREQFF	TGTGCCAGCAGTTTCAGGAGGGAACGGGAGCAGTTCTTC
-	TRBV18	TRBD1	TRBJ2-7	15	CASSPPLGQGDEQYF	TGTGCCAGCTCACCACCGTTGGGACAGGGAGACGAGCAGTACTTC
-	TRBV7-9	TRBD1	TRBJ1-4	16	CASRGQSGTGAEKLFF	TGTGCCAGCAGAGGCCAGTCCGGGACAGGGGCTGAAAAACTGTTTTTT
-	TRBV7-9	-	TRBJ1-1	14	CASSGTGLDTEAFF	TGTGCCAGCAGCGGCACAGGGTTGGACACTGAAGCTTTCTTT
-	TRBV10-3	TRBD1	TRBJ1-2	14	CAIRNTGGEYGYTF	TGTGCCATCAGGAATACAGGGGGCGAATATGGCTACACCTTC
-	TRBV5-1	-	TRBJ1-2	15	CASSLAVTDNYGYTF	TGCGCCAGCAGCTTGGCCGTTACAGATAACTATGGCTACACCTTC
-	TRBV4-1	-	TRBJ1-1	13	CASSLRRGTEAFF	TGCGCCAGCAGCTTACGGCGGGGCACTGAAGCTTTCTTT
-	TRBV7-6	-	TRBJ2-7	12	CASSLASGEQYF	TGTGCCAGCAGCTTAGCGTCGGGCGAGCAGTACTTC